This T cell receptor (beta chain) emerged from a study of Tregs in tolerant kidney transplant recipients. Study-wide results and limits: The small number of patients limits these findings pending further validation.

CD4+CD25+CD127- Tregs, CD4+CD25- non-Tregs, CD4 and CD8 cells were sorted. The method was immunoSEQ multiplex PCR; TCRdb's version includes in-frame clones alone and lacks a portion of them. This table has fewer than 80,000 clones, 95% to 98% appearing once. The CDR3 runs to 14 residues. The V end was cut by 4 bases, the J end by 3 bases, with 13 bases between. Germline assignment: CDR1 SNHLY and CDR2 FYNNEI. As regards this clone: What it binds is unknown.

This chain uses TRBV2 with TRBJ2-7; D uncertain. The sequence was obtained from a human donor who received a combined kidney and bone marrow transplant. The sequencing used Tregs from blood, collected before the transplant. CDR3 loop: CASSVGRIIYEQYF. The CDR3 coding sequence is TGTGCCAGCAGTGTAGGCAGGATCATCTACGAGCAGTACTTC.